The TCR beta chain under discussion was sequenced for a study of STAT5B mutations in CD4+ large granular lymphocyte leukemia. Sequencing was at survey level. TCRdb keeps only in-frame clones here, not all; method: immunoSEQ multiplex PCR. This sample has 25,000 to 40,000 clones, with 80% to 90% found just once. Sequencing was carried out using CD4+ T cells from blood buffy coats. This clonotype was obtained from a human donor in good health.

Written as DNA, the CDR3 is TGTGCCAGCAGTGTGGGGGGGCGCCTAGAAAAACTGTTTTTT. This gives the protein CASSVGGRLEKLFF. The gene calls are TRBV2 and TRBJ1-4; D is perhaps TRBD1 (6 bases). The CDR3 length is 14 residues. With 4 bases removed from V and 8 bases from J, the gap between germline ends came to 14 bases. Germline loops: CDR1 SNHLY, CDR2 FYNNEI.